This T cell receptor beta chain was captured in a study of molecular identifiers for immune sequencing clone quantification. TCRdb independently ran MiXCR on the PCR reads; one entry per CDR3 protein. The top ten hold about 0.8% of the sample, which has under 600,000 distinct CDR3 sequences, about 21% seen once. Study observations and caveats: Highly expanded clone sizes could be underestimated through barcode sharing by identical TCR molecules. Jurkat TCR RNA that was spiked in from one cell was reportedly detectable among some 980,000 naive cells.

In regard to this clonotype: The antigen is unknown.

Deletions cut 11 bases from V and 0 bases from J, with 5 bases between. Germline V CDR1 and CDR2: LNHDA, SQIVND (reference sequence). The length of the CDR3 is 11 residues. The rearrangement uses TRBV19 and TRBJ1-3; D not certain. The clonotype comes from a human donor in good health. Some libraries in this study had Jurkat cell RNA spiked in. Input material: naive CD8+ T cells from blood, with Jurkat cell RNA spiked in. Subset indicated: FACS-sorted CD8+CD4-CCR7+CD45RA+ naive T cells. CDR3 sequence reads: CAGASGNTIYF. The CDR3 coding sequence is TGTGCCGGCGCCTCTGGAAACACCATATATTTT.